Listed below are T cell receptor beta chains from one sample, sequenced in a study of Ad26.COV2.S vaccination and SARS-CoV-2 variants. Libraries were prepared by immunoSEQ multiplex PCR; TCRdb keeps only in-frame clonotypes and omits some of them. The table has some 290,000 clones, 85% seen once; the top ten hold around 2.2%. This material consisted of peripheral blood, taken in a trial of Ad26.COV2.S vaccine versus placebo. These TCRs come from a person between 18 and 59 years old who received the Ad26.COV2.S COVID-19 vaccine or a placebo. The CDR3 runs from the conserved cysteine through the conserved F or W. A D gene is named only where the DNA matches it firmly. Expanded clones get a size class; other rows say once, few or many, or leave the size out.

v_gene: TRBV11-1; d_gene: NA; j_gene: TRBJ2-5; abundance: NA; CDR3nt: TGTGCCAGCAGTCGAATGTGGGAGCCAGAGACCCAGTACTTC; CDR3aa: CASSRMWEPETQYF
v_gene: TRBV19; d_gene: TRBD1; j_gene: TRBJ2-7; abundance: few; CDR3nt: TGTGCCAGTGGGGACAGGGGGGACTACGAGCAGTACTTC; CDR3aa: CASGDRGDYEQYF
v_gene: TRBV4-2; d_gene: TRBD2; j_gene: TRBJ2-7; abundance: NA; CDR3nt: TGTGCCAGCAGCCAAGTCGGACTAGCGGGGCAGGACGAGCAGTACTTC; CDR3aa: CASSQVGLAGQDEQYF
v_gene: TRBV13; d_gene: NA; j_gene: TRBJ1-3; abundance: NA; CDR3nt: TGTGCCAGCAGCTTAGGCCTTCTCTCGCGAAACACCATATATTTT; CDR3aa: CASSLGLLSRNTIYF
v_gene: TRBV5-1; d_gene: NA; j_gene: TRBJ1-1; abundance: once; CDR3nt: TGCGCCAGCAGCTTGGTGGGGGTCACTGAAGCTTTCTTT; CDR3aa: CASSLVGVTEAFF
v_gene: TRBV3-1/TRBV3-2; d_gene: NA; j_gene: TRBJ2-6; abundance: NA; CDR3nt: TGTGCCAGCAGTTTAGGTTCGAGCTCTGGGGCCAACGTCCTGACTTTC; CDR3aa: CASSLGSSSGANVLTF
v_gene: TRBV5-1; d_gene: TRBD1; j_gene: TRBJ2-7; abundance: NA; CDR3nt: TGCGCCAGCAGCTTGGTACAGGGGGCGATATCCTACGAGCAGTACTTC; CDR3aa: CASSLVQGAISYEQYF
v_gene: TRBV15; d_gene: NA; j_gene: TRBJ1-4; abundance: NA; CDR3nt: TGTGCCACCAGCAGCGTGGCGGGAGTGGGTACTAATGAAAAACTGTTTTTT; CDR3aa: CATSSVAGVGTNEKLFF
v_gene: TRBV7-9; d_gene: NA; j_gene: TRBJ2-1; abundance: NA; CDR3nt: TGTGCCAGCAGCCCTCTACAGTCGGCCTACAATGAGCAGTTCTTC; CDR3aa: CASSPLQSAYNEQFF
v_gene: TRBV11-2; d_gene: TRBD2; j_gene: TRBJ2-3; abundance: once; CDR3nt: TGTGCCAGCAGCAGGACTAGCGGGGGAATCACAGATACGCAGTATTTT; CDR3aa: CASSRTSGGITDTQYF
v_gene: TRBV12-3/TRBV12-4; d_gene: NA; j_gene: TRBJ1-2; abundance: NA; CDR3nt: TGTGCCAGCAGAACGGGGCACTATGGCTACACCTTC; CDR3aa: CASRTGHYGYTF
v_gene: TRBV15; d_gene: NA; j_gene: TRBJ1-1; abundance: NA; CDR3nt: TGTGCCACCAGCAGAGAGGTGGAGGGATCCACTGAAGCTTTCTTT; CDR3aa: CATSREVEGSTEAFF
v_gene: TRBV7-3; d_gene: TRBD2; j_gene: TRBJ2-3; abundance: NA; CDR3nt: TGTGCCAGCAGCTTGACTAGCGGGGGGGCAAGAGATACGCAGTATTTT; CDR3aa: CASSLTSGGARDTQYF
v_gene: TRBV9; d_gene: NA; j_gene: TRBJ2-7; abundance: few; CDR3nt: TGTGCCAGCAGCGCCGGGATGGATCACCTCTACGAGCAGTACTTC; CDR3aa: CASSAGMDHLYEQYF
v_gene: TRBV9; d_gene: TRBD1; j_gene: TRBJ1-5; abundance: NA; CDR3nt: TGTGCCAGCAGCGATGACAGGGGCCCTCAGCCCCAGCATTTT; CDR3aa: CASSDDRGPQPQHF
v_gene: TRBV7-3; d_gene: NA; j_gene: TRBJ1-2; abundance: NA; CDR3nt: TGTGCCAGCAGCTTAACCCCAGGGTGGAGCGATGGCTACACCTTC; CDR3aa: CASSLTPGWSDGYTF
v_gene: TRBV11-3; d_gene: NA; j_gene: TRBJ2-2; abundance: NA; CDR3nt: TGTGCCAGCAGCTTAGATCCAGCGCGGAGCGCGAACACCGGGGAGCTGTTTTTT; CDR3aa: CASSLDPARSANTGELFF
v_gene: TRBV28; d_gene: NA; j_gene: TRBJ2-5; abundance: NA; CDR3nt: TGTGCCAGCAGTGCCCCACTCCGGGACTTCCAGCAAGAGACCCAGTACTTC; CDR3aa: CASSAPLRDFQQETQYF
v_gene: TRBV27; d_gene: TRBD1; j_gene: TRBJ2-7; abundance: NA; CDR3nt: TGTGCCAGCAGTCTCGCCGGGACAGAGTCTTACGAGCAGTACTTC; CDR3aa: CASSLAGTESYEQYF
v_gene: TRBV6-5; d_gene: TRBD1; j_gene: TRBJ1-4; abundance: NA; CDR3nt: TGTGCCAGCAGAGCCGACAGGGGGTATGAAAAACTGTTTTTT; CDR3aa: CASRADRGYEKLFF
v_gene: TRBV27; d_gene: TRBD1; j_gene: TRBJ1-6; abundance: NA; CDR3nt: TGTGCCAGCAGTTTATCGCCCGGACAGGGGTATTCACCCCTCCACTTT; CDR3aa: CASSLSPGQGYSPLHF
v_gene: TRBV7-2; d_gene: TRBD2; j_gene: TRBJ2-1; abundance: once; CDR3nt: TGTGCCAGCAGCACCCGGACTAGCGGGGGTTTAGGGGAGCAGTTCTTC; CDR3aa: CASSTRTSGGLGEQFF
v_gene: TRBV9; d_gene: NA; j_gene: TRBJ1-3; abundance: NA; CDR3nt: TGTGCCAGCAGCGTCCAGGGTAAATCTGGAAACACCATATATTTT; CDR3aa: CASSVQGKSGNTIYF
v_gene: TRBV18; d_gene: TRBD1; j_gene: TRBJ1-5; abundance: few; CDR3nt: TGTGCCAGCTCACCACGGCAGGGGGAGAATCAGCCCCAGCATTTT; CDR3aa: CASSPRQGENQPQHF
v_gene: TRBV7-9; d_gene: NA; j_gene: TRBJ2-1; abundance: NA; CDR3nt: TGTGCCAGCAGCTCTCGGGACTCCCAAGGGAATGAGCAGTTCTTC; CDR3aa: CASSSRDSQGNEQFF
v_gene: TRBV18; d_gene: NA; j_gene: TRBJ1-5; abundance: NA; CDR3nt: TGTGCCAGCTCACCACCGGGGGGGAGCAATCAGCCCCAGCATTTT; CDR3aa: CASSPPGGSNQPQHF
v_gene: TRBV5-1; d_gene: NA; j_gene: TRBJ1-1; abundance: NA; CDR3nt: TGCGCCAGCAGAGCCCTTCCGGCGCGGACAGCGAACACTGAAGCTTTCTTT; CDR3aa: CASRALPARTANTEAFF
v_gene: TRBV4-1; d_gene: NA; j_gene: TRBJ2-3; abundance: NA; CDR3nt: TGCGCCAGCAGCAAAAAGGACAGCCAGGGGGGGGATACGCAGTATTTT; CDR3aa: CASSKKDSQGGDTQYF
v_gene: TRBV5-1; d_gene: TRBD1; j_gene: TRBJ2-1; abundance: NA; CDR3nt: TGCGCCAGCAGGTTGACAGGGAAGGCCTACAATGAGCAGTTCTTC; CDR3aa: CASRLTGKAYNEQFF
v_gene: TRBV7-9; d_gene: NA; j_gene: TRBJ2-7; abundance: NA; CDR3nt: TGTGCCAGCAGCAGACTGGACAGTCCGGTTTACGAGCAGTACTTC; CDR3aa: CASSRLDSPVYEQYF
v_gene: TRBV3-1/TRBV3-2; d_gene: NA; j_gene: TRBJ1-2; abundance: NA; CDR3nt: TGTGCCAGCAGCCAAGATTTTGGGAGTAACTATGGCTACACCTTC; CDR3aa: CASSQDFGSNYGYTF
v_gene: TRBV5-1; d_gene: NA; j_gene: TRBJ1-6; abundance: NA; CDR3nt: TGCGCCAGCAGCACCGACACGGGCTATAATTCACCCCTCCACTTT; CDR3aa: CASSTDTGYNSPLHF
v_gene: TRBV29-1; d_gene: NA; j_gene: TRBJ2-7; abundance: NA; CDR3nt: TGCAGCGTTACCCGGACGGGGACCTACGAGCAGTACTTC; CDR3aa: CSVTRTGTYEQYF
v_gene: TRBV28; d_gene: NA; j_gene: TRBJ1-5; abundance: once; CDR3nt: TGTGCCAGCAGCCATAGCATGCAGGCTGGGGAGCCCCAGCATTTT; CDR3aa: CASSHSMQAGEPQHF
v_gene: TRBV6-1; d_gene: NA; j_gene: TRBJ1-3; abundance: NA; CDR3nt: TGTGCCAGCAGTGAAGAGGGGACCTCTGGAAACACCATATATTTT; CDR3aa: CASSEEGTSGNTIYF
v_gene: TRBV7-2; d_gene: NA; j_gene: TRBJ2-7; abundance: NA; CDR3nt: TGTGCCAGCAGCCTAAACAGGGCCTACGAGCAGTACTTC; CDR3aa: CASSLNRAYEQYF
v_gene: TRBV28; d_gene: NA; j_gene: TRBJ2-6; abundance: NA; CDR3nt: TGTGCCAGCACCGGGGCTAGGACAGCGATCTCTGGGGCCAACGTCCTGACTTTC; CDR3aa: CASTGARTAISGANVLTF
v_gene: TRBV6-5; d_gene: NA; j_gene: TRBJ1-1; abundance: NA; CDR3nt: TGTGCCAGCACCGGGCAGGTGGGGACTGAAGCTTTCTTT; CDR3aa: CASTGQVGTEAFF
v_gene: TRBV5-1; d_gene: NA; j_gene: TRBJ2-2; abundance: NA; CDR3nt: TGCGCCAGCAGCCAGGGCCCCGGAAACGGGGAGCTGTTTTTT; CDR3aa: CASSQGPGNGELFF
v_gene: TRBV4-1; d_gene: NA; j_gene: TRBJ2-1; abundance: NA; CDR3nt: TGCGCCAGCATGAGGGGGGGCCGTGAAAATGAGCAGTTCTTC; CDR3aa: CASMRGGRENEQFF
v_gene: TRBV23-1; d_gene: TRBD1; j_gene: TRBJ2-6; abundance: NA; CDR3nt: TGCGCCAGCAGTCGAGACAGGGATTCTGGGGCCAACGTCCTGACTTTC; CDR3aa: CASSRDRDSGANVLTF
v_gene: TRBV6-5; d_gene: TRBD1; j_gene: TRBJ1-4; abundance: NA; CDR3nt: TGTGCCAGCAGCGAGGACAGGGGGCGAGTAAAACTGTTTTTT; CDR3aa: CASSEDRGRVKLFF
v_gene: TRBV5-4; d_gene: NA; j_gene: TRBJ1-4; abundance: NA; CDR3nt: TGTGCCAGCAGTAGGGACCCGTTCAGTATTAATGAAAAACTGTTTTTT; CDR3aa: CASSRDPFSINEKLFF
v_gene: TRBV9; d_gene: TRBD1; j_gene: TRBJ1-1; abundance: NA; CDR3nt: TGTGCCAGCAGCCCTAGGACAGGGCCAAGCAGGGGGTATAACACTGAAGCTTTCTTT; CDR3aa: CASSPRTGPSRGYNTEAFF
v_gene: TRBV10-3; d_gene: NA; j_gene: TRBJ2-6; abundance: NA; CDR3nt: TGTGCCAGTGGCTCTGGGGCCAACGTCCTGACTTTC; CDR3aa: CASGSGANVLTF
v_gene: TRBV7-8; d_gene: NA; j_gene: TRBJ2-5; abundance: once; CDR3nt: TGTGCCAGCAGCTCGGGCCCAGAGACCCAGTACTTC; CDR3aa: CASSSGPETQYF
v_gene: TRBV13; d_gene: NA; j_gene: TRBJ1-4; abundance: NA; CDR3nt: TGTGCCAGCAGCCGTAGACAGTTTGCAGAAAAACTGTTTTTT; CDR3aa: CASSRRQFAEKLFF
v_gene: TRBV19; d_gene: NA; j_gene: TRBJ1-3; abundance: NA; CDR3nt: TGTGCCAGTAGTATAGAAGCCTCCTCTGGAAACACCATATATTTT; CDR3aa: CASSIEASSGNTIYF
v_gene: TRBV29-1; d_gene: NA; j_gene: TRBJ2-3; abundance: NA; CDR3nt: TGCAGCGTTGGGGACGGGGGAAGGGGGCGAGATACGCAGTATTTT; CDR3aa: CSVGDGGRGRDTQYF
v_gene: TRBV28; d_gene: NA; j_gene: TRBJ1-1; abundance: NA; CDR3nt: TGTGCCAGCAGCCCCCCGGGGGGGAGGAACACTGAAGCTTTCTTT; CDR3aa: CASSPPGGRNTEAFF
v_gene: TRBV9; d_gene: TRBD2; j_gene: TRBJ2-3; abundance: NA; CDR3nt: TGTGCCAGCAGCGCTCGGAATAGCGGGGGGTTATCGGATACGCAGTATTTT; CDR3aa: CASSARNSGGLSDTQYF
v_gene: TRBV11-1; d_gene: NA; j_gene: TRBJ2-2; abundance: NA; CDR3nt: TGTGCCAGCAGCTCGGGGGGCTGGGACGGGGAGCTGTTTTTT; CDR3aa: CASSSGGWDGELFF
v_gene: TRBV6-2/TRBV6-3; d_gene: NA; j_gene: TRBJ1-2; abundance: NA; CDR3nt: TGTGCCAGCAGTTACTTAGGGGCCCGTGGCTACACCTTC; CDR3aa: CASSYLGARGYTF
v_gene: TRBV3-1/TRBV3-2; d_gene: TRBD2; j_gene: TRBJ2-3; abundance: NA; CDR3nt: TGTGCCACCGGACGGGGGGGCCAAGATACGCAGTATTTT; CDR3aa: CATGRGGQDTQYF
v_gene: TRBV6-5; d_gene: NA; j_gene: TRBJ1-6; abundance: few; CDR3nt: TGTGCCAGCAGTTACTCGATAAATTCACCCCTCCACTTT; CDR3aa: CASSYSINSPLHF
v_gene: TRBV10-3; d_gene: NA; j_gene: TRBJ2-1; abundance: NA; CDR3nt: TGTGCCATCAGTGAGTCGAAAAGGGGGGCCTACAATGAGCAGTTCTTC; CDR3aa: CAISESKRGAYNEQFF